The 25 T cell receptor beta chains below all came from one sample that was sequenced in a study of T cells in Graves' hyperthyroidism and ophthalmopathy. From RNA transcripts, TCR beta CDR3 regions were amplified. With the HTBI primer set, the TCR CDR3 went through a first round of RT-PCR. TCRdb re-analysed the multiplex PCR reads in MiXCR, keeping a single row per CDR3 protein. The sample shows 250,000 to 400,000 distinct CDR3 sequences, roughly 15% of them seen only once. The sequenced sample was blood. The receptors were sampled from a woman between 40 and 55 years old with Graves' ophthalmopathy.

This clonotype was seen at least ten times. The chain has TRBV6-5 and TRBJ2-1; D is unresolved. This CDR3 contains 13 residues. V lost 4 bases to trimming and J lost 5 bases, with 9 bases between them. Germline-derived CDR1 and CDR2 are MNHEY and SVGAGI. The CDR3, as DNA: TGTGCCAGCAGTTCCCGGGTCGACAATGAGCAGTTCTTC. Translation gives CASSSRVDNEQFF.

This clonotype has ten or more counts. The V gene is TRBV20-1, the J gene TRBJ2-5, with TRBD1 matching 7 bases. Looked up from germline, CDR1 is DFQATT and CDR2 is SNEGSKA (reference sequence). Trimming removed 0 bases from V and 7 bases from J; junction bases left unmatched: 11. The CDR3 runs 15 residues. CDR3 nucleotide sequence: TGCAGTGCTAGAGATTGGCATGAGGGGGCTGGGACCCAGTACTTC. Its translation is CSARDWHEGAGTQYF.

This clonotype was seen repeatedly, ten times or more. The chain joins TRBV7-9 to TRBJ1-1; D not resolved. V lost 5 bases to trimming and J lost 4 bases, with 26 bases between them. CDR1 and CDR2 from the germline V gene are SEHNR and FQNEAQ (reference sequence). The CDR3 consists of 18 residues. The CDR3 DNA is TGTGCCAGCAGCCCCCGGGAGGCTAAAAGGAGTGGAGTCACTGAAGCTTTCTTT. Translation gives CASSPREAKRSGVTEAFF. The full variable domain, with the rest looked up from reference TRBV7-9 and TRBJ1-1, is DTGVSQNPRHKITKRGQNVTFRCDPISEHNRLYWYRQTLGQGPEFLTYFQNEAQLEKSRLLSDRFSAERPKGSFSTLEIQRTEQGDSAMYLCASSPREAKRSGVTEAFFGQGTRLTVV.

This clonotype was recorded at least ten times. The chain is built from TRBV7-8 and TRBJ1-2; 7 nucleotides line up with TRBD1. The V segment lost 5 bases and the J segment 1 base; nucleotides outside the gene matches: 7. The CDR3 length is 15 residues. The germline V gene encodes CDR1 SGHVS and CDR2 FQNEAQ. The CDR3 reads CASSAGQDDNYGYTF. The DNA of the CDR3 is TGTGCCAGCAGCGCCGGACAGGATGATAACTATGGCTACACCTTC. The full variable domain, completed using reference TRBV7-8 and TRBJ1-2, is GAGVSQSPRYKVAKRGQDVALRCDPISGHVSLFWYQQALGQGPEFLTYFQNEAQLDKSGLPSDRFFAERPEGSVSTLKIQRTQQEDSAVYLCASSAGQDDNYGYTFGSGTRLTVV.

CDR3 DNA: TGTGCCAGCAGCTCGCACCGACAGTACGAAGCTTTCTTT. Translation gives CASSSHRQYEAFF. This chain links TRBV11-3 with TRBJ1-1, with D possibly TRBD1 on 5 matching bases. Looked up from germline, CDR1 is SGHNT and CDR2 is YENEEA. V dropped 4 bases and J dropped 8 bases, with 14 bases sitting between them. The CDR3 runs 13 residues. The complete variable domain, with remaining parts taken from reference TRBV11-3 and TRBJ1-1, reads EAGVVQSPRYKIIEKKQPVAFWCNPISGHNTLYWYLQNLGQGPELLIRYENEEAVDDSQLPKDRFSAERLKGVDSTLKIQPAELGDSAVYLCASSSHRQYEAFFGQGTRLTVV.

This rearrangement joins TRBV3-1 to TRBJ2-2; D remains ambiguous. CDR3 length equals 17 residues. Trimming removed 4 bases at V and 3 bases at J, with 18 bases between. Germline CDR1 and CDR2: LGHDT and YNNKEL (reference sequence). DNA for the CDR3: TGTGCCAGCAGCCTATCGGACCTACTCTCGGACACCGGGGAGCTGTTTTTT. Translated: CASSLSDLLSDTGELFF.

Ten or more counts support this clonotype. The chain has TRBV15 and TRBJ2-1; perhaps TRBD1 as D (6 bases). The CDR3 runs 13 residues. V dropped 8 bases and J dropped 5 bases, with 13 bases sitting between them. Germline V lookup: CDR1 LNHNV, CDR2 YYDKDF (reference sequence). The CDR3 DNA reads as TGTGCCACCGGATGGACAGAAGACAATGAGCAGTTCTTC. This encodes CATGWTEDNEQFF.

Regarding this clonotype: The junction shows a germline mismatch at one end, possibly a read error. V gene TRBV6-2 or TRBV6-3 combines with J gene TRBJ1-1; no reliable D call. The CDR3 has 15 residues. CDR1 is MNHEY and CDR2 is SVGEGT in the germline V gene. In DNA, the CDR3 is TGTGCCAGCAGAGCCTCGGAGGGAGTGAACACTGAAGCTCTCTTT. This translates into CASRASEGVNTEALF.

In this sample, this clonotype turned up many times. The V gene is TRBV6-1, the J gene TRBJ2-7; D call uncertain. The V end lost 5 bases, the J end lost 1 base, and 15 bases lay between the germline ends. The length of the CDR3 is 15 residues. The germline gives CDR1 MNHNS, CDR2 SASEGT. The CDR3 is CASSLQIRASYEQYF. The CDR3 DNA sequence: TGTGCCAGCAGTCTTCAGATTCGCGCTTCCTACGAGCAGTACTTC.

Many counts were recorded for this clonotype. The rearrangement uses TRBV7-9 and TRBJ2-7; 10 bases are a match to TRBD2. The length of the CDR3 is 16 residues. The germline gives CDR1 SEHNR, CDR2 FQNEAQ (reference sequence). V was pared by 7 bases and J by 5 bases, with 14 bases of the junction left unmatched. The CDR3 is CASTRFPGLASHEQYF. The CDR3 DNA reads as TGTGCCAGCACCAGATTTCCGGGACTAGCGTCCCACGAGCAGTACTTC.

Concerning this clonotype itself: A much larger clone lies one base from this, so it may be a read error. The rearrangement links TRBV29-1 to TRBJ2-7; D possibly uses TRBD1 or TRBD2 (5 bases each). The CDR3 spans 12 residues. Germline CDR1 SQVTM, CDR2 ANQGSEA. Trimming took 4 bases from V and 2 from J, leaving 9 bases between them. CDR3 nucleotides: TGCAGCGTTGGCAGGGACCCCTACGAGCAGTACTTC. As protein: CSVGRDPYEQYF.

This clonotype occurred many times. The chain carries TRBV7-3 and TRBJ1-2; D is possibly TRBD1 (5 bases). V was pared by 4 bases and J by 8 bases, with 11 bases between. Germline V CDR1 and CDR2: SGHTA, FQGTGA. The CDR3 is made up of 12 amino acids. The chain's CDR3 is CASSWGGDGYTF. The CDR3 DNA reads as TGTGCCAGCAGCTGGGGGGGGGACGGCTACACCTTC.

This clonotype was counted a single time. The germline gene is not matched at one end of the junction; a read error may be the cause. J is TRBJ1-1 and V is TRBV2; possible D gene TRBD1, 6 bases. Germline V gene data show CDR1 as SNHLY and CDR2 as FYNNEI. CDR3 size: 14 residues. The CDR3 sequence is CASTGDRRNTDAFF. CDR3 coding DNA: TGTGCCAGCACCGGAGACAGGAGGAACACTGATGCTTTCTTT.

This chain uses TRBV6-1 with TRBJ1-1; D is perhaps TRBD1 (6 bases). V was trimmed by 5 bases and J by 11 bases, leaving 15 bases between them. CDR3 length: 12 amino acids. CDR1 is MNHNS, CDR2 SASEGT, per germline. The CDR3 loop is CASSFLRGMAFF. CDR3 nucleotides: TGTGCCAGCAGTTTTCTCAGGGGTATGGCTTTCTTT.

The chain couples TRBV5-1 to TRBJ2-7; 9 bases align to TRBD2. This CDR3 contains 17 residues. CDR1 is SGHRS and CDR2 is YFSETQ in the germline V gene. V shed 4 bases, J shed 1 base, and the junction held 12 bases outside the gene matches. Written as DNA, the CDR3 is TGCGCCAGCAGCCAAGGGGCTAGCGGGACCCCTTCCTACGAGCAGTACTTC. Amino acids: CASSQGASGTPSYEQYF.

This clonotype was detected ten times or more. The V and J genes are TRBV28 and TRBJ1-4; D unclear. Germline V gene sequence: CDR1 MDHEN, CDR2 SYDVKM. There are 12 residues in the CDR3. V was trimmed by 2 bases and J by 10 bases, leaving 8 bases between them. The CDR3 spells CASSLPRRKLFF. The CDR3 DNA reads TGTGCCAGCAGTTTACCTCGCAGAAAACTGTTTTTT.

This clonotype was found many times. The chain has TRBV24-1 and TRBJ2-5; D is unclear. Germline V gives CDR1 KGHDR, CDR2 SFDVKD. With 5 bases removed from V and 8 bases from J, the gap between germline ends came to 11 bases. This CDR3 is 12 amino acids long. The CDR3 sequence is CATSGDFRTQYF. CDR3 bases: TGTGCCACCAGTGGGGATTTTCGCACCCAGTACTTC.

This clonotype was seen at least ten times. The rearrangement links TRBV6-1 to TRBJ1-3; D call uncertain. Germline CDR1 is MNHNS and CDR2 is SASEGT. The CDR3 length is 15 residues. The V end lost 0 bases, the J end lost 8 bases, and 14 bases lay between the germline ends. The CDR3 spells CASSEAQMWGYTIYF. Here the CDR3 DNA reads TGTGCCAGCAGTGAAGCGCAGATGTGGGGATACACCATATATTTT.

In this sample, this clonotype turned up many times. The chain joins TRBV6-1 to TRBJ1-1; TRBD1 might be the D (5 bases). This CDR3 has 16 amino acids. Trimming cost V 6 bases and J 0 bases, with 17 bases left between them. Germline lookup yields CDR1 MNHNS and CDR2 SASEGT. CDR3 residues: CASRDLYGGLNTEAFF. The CDR3 nucleotides are TGTGCCAGCAGGGACCTTTATGGGGGACTGAACACTGAAGCTTTCTTT.

This clonotype has at least ten counts. The J gene is TRBJ2-1, the V gene TRBV2; possible D gene TRBD1, 5 bases. The V and J ends lost 4 bases and 8 bases respectively, with 12 bases between them. This CDR3 contains 13 residues. The germline gives CDR1 SNHLY, CDR2 FYNNEI. The CDR3 coding sequence is TGTGCCAGCAGTGTGGGGCCTCGTGATGAGCAGTTCTTC. It yields the protein CASSVGPRDEQFF.

This clonotype was recorded a few times. The chain carries TRBV24-1 and TRBJ2-6; the D is unclear. Trimming left V 3 bases short and J 4 bases short, with 6 bases between. CDR3 size: 14 residues. CDR1 is KGHDR and CDR2 is SFDVKD in the germline V gene. CDR3 coding DNA: TGTGCCACCAGTGATCGAAAAGGGGCCAACGTCCTGACTTTC. This encodes CATSDRKGANVLTF.

Comment on this clonotype: A much larger clone differs from this one at a single base, so this may be a read error. This chain links TRBV3-1 with TRBJ1-1, with TRBD1 matching over 7 bases. Germline assignment: CDR1 LGHDT and CDR2 YNNKEL (reference sequence). This CDR3 is 12 amino acids long. CDR3: CASSPEGAEALF. In DNA form, the CDR3 reads TGTGCCAGCAGCCCCGAGGGGGCTGAAGCTCTCTTT.

Of note for this clonotype: Possible read error: a much larger clone is one base away. This chain's CDR3 is CASSSGGGLYNEQFF. CDR3 in DNA: TGTGCCAGCAGCTCCGGGGGCGGGCTGTACAATGAGCAGTTCTTC. The chain recombines TRBV11-2 with TRBJ2-1; D might be TRBD1 or TRBD2, each matching 6 bases. Germline CDR1 is SGHAT and CDR2 is FQNNGV. CDR3 length: 15 amino acids. V dropped 4 bases and J dropped 4 bases, with 14 bases sitting between them.

This clonotype was recorded many times. This chain links TRBV7-8 with TRBJ1-4; 11 nucleotides line up with TRBD1. CDR1 and CDR2 from the germline V gene are SGHVS and FQNEAQ. This CDR3 comprises 18 residues. Losses at the gene ends were 3 bases for V and 2 bases for J; bases not matched to a gene: 8. The CDR3 loop reads CASSFNRDRGATNEKLFF. The CDR3, as DNA: TGTGCCAGCAGCTTTAACCGGGACAGGGGGGCGACTAATGAAAAACTGTTTTTT.

The table lists this clonotype with many counts. The chain recombines TRBV12-3 or TRBV12-4 with TRBJ1-4, with D possibly matching TRBD1 (5 bases). The length of the CDR3 is 15 residues. V lost 6 bases and J 4 bases, leaving 15 bases between the germline ends. The CDR3 bases are TGTGCCAGCAGATGGGGACGGAAGTATAATGAAAAACTGTTTTTT. It translates to CASRWGRKYNEKLFF.